This T cell receptor beta chain derives from a study of shared clonotypes between healthy human individuals. The CDR3 sequence is 15 residues long. CDR1 and CDR2 from the germline V gene are SGHAT and FQNNGV. J was trimmed by 6 bases and V by 3 bases; bases with no gene match: 7. Clones were sequenced by immunoSEQ multiplex PCR, and TCRdb holds only the in-frame ones, with some missing. The data show 730,000 or so clones, 72% seen once. The TCR comes from a woman younger than 45 in good health. The chain couples TRBV11-2 to TRBJ2-1; 8 positions match TRBD1. The material sequenced was memory CD4+ T cells sorted from blood. Subset specified: CD45RA-negative fraction. The CDR3, as DNA: TGTGCCAGCAGCTTGGGGACAGGTCCGGGCAATGAGCAGTTCTTC. Translating it yields CASSLGTGPGNEQFF. Variable domain in full (rest from reference TRBV11-2 and TRBJ2-1): EAGVAQSPRYKIIEKRQSVAFWCNPISGHATLYWYQQILGQGPKLLIQFQNNGVVDDSQLPKDRFSAERLKGVDSTLKIQPAKLEDSAVYLCASSLGTGPGNEQFFGPGTRLTVL.